This TCR beta chain originates from a study of CD4+ T cells in melanoma. Study outcomes and limitations: Neoantigen-specific CD4+ T cells in melanoma reportedly had diverse differentiation states. CD8+ T cell, macrophage and B cell function reportedly correlated with neoantigen-specific CD4+ T cells.

Sequenced by immunoSEQ multiplex PCR; TCRdb stores in-frame clones only, minus some. The repertoire holds 13,000 to 15,000 clones, with just over 70% as singletons. A word on this clone: Its antigen is currently unknown.

Sequencing was performed on cells from a culture (not recorded whether cultured in vitro). This clonotype originated in a human donor with melanoma.

The CDR3 loop reads CASSDSPGTAHFFLLRNQPQHF. CDR3 sequence (DNA): TGTGCCAGCAGTGACTCCCCAGGGACAGCTCATTTTTTTCTTCTCCGTAATCAGCCCCAGCATTTT. V gene TRBV6-4 combines with J gene TRBJ1-5; 7 nucleotides agree with TRBD1. V was pared by 0 bases and J by 4 bases, with 24 bases of the junction left unmatched. The CDR3 runs to 22 residues. Per germline, CDR1 MRHNA and CDR2 SNTAGT.